This T cell receptor (beta chain) originates from a study of blood T cell repertoires in COVID-19. Study-wide context: The samples span acute and convalescent COVID-19 from the United States, Italy and Spain. The analysed material was cDNA or gDNA that came from T cells, B-cell-depleted T cells, or PBMCs.

This clone was seen just once. Per the authors' pipeline: Cell counts per sample came from amplifying reference gene primers. The repertoire was sequenced with immunoSEQ multiplex PCR; TCRdb's copy has only in-frame clones and lacks some. Clone size and V and J calls were adopted from that table, with D and trimming inferred from the DNA. The sample consists of about 56,000 clones, 84% of them appearing once. J gave up 2 bases and V 3 bases, and 5 bases lay outside the gene matches. CDR1 is LNHDA and CDR2 is SQIVND in the germline V gene (reference sequence). The length of the CDR3 is 16 residues. The chain carries TRBV19 and TRBJ2-1; 9 bases agree with TRBD2. The material sequenced was peripheral blood. The source of this sequence is an elderly woman with acute or convalescent COVID-19. The CDR3 bases are TGTGCCAGTAGTATCCCAGCGGGGGGCACCTACAATGAGCAGTTCTTC. Amino acids: CASSIPAGGTYNEQFF. Drawing the rest from reference TRBV19 and TRBJ2-1, the complete variable domain is DGGITQSPKYLFRKEGQNVTLSCEQNLNHDAMYWYRQDPGQGLRLIYYSQIVNDFQKGDIAEGYSVSREKKESFPLTVTSAQKNPTAFYLCASSIPAGGTYNEQFFGPGTRLTVL.